Below are 6 T cell receptor beta chains sequenced from a single sample in a study of identifying expanded T cells in peripheral blood. Assay used: immunoSEQ multiplex PCR; TCRdb lists only in-frame clones, some missing. The repertoire holds about 63,000 clones, with approximately 82% as singletons. The sample comprised blood. The receptors come from a person between 18 and 75 years old in good health.

This clone was seen once. The chain links TRBV5-1 to TRBJ2-3; 15 bases fit TRBD2. Unmatched junction bases numbered 10, after V lost 4 bases and J lost 13 bases. Germline CDR1 is SGHRS and CDR2 is YFSETQ. The CDR3 is 15 residues long. CDR3 sequence: CASSREPGLAGGKYF. The CDR3 region has the DNA TGCGCCAGCAGCCGCGAACCGGGACTAGCGGGAGGAAAGTATTTT.

The chain employs TRBV21-1 and TRBJ2-7; the DNA was not used to check the table's D call, TRBD1. TRBV21-1 is given as a pseudogene. The CDR3 loop spans 15 amino acids. This chain's CDR3 is CASSNGTGRDHEQYV. DNA for the CDR3: TGTGCCAGCAGCAATGGGACAGGGAGGGACCACGAGCAGTACGTC.

This clone was counted a few times. This CDR3 reads CASSEFQRGTEAFF. CDR3 nucleotide sequence: TGTGCCAGCAGTGAATTTCAGAGAGGCACTGAAGCTTTCTTT. The rearrangement joins TRBV2 to TRBJ1-1; D gene ambiguous. The V end was cut by 2 bases, the J end by 4 bases, with 11 bases between. Germline CDR1 reads SNHLY; CDR2 reads FYNNEI. This CDR3 spans 14 amino acids.

This chain connects TRBV28 to TRBJ2-3, with 9 nucleotides matching TRBD1. Germline V gives CDR1 MDHEN, CDR2 SYDVKM. This CDR3 region has 16 residues. V gave up 6 bases and J gave up 3 bases; unmatched junction bases: 10. CDR3 coding DNA: TGTGCCAGCAGCTCAGGAGGGACAGGGCAAACAGATACGCAGTATTTT. It specifies CASSSGGTGQTDTQYF.

The chain joins TRBV2 to TRBJ1-2; TRBD1 matches 9 bases. Germline V gives CDR1 SNHLY, CDR2 FYNNEI. Germline trimming cut 3 bases from V and 1 base from J; bases unmatched to any gene: 3. The CDR3 totals 15 residues. CDR3 amino acids: CASSDNRGLNYGYTF. For the CDR3, the DNA is TGTGCCAGCAGTGATAACAGGGGGCTTAACTATGGCTACACCTTC.

This chain joins TRBV7-8 and TRBJ2-5, with 8 positions matching TRBD1. CDR1 is SGHVS and CDR2 is FQNEAQ in the germline V gene. Trimming took 5 bases from V and 5 from J; bases not matched to a gene: 7. CDR3 length: 14 amino acids. CDR3 in amino acids: CASSKGQGQETQYF. Here the CDR3 DNA reads TGTGCCAGCAGCAAAGGACAGGGTCAGGAGACCCAGTACTTC.